This TCR beta chain was captured by sequencing in a study of blood T cell repertoires in COVID-19. Study information: Spain, Italy and the United States supplied samples that represented acute and convalescent COVID-19. PBMCs, B-cell-depleted T cells, or T cells provided the cDNA or gDNA that made up the material.

The germline V gene has CDR1 SGHVS and CDR2 FQNEAQ. The CDR3 covers 15 residues. The V gene end was trimmed by 5 bases and the J gene end by 0 bases; junction bases not matched to a gene: 4. Enrollment of patients from Seattle took place during active infection, with longitudinal follow-up. In the authors' methods: Amplification of reference gene primers provided the estimated nucleated cell counts. Measured with immunoSEQ multiplex PCR; TCRdb has only the in-frame clones, and not every one. That table supplies the V and J calls and clone size; D and trimming were determined from the DNA. Here the sample spans over 250,000 clones, approximately 89% being singletons.

J is TRBJ1-1 and V is TRBV7-8; 9 nucleotides agree with TRBD1. This TCR derives from a woman in her twenties or thirties with COVID-19, enrolled during active disease. The specimen was peripheral blood. CDR3 loop: CASSPRDRVNTEAFF. CDR3 nucleotide sequence: TGTGCCAGCAGCCCCCGGGACAGGGTGAACACTGAAGCTTTCTTT.